A selection of T cell receptor beta chains follows, all from one sample in a study of shared clonotypes between healthy human individuals. Sequencing used immunoSEQ multiplex PCR; TCRdb keeps in-frame clones, though not all of them. The data hold about 380,000 clones, with around 96% observed a single time. Sequenced input: memory CD8+ T cells sorted from blood. The receptor source for this set is a man between 25 and 39 years old in good health. Both conserved end residues are part of each CDR3. Fields, in order: V gene, J gene, clone size, D gene, CDR3 protein, CDR3 DNA. The D gene is left open where the match is weak. For some rows the clone size is stated as once, few or many, or as a class when expanded; others skip it.

TRBV15,TRBJ2-7,NA,NA,CATSREADPTYEQYF,TGTGCCACCAGCAGAGAGGCGGACCCCACCTACGAGCAGTACTTC
TRBV6-5,TRBJ2-1,NA,TRBD1,CASSGTGVEQFF,TGTGCCAGCAGTGGGACAGGGGTTGAGCAGTTCTTC
TRBV5-1,TRBJ2-2,NA,NA,CASSLVGGELFF,TGCGCCAGCAGCTTGGTTGGCGGGGAGCTGTTTTTT
TRBV7-9,TRBJ1-3,NA,NA,CASSGVGPLGSGNTIYF,TGTGCCAGCAGCGGAGTAGGACCGCTAGGCTCTGGAAACACCATATATTTT
TRBV29-1,TRBJ2-3,NA,TRBD2,CSVRGLAVGTDTQYF,TGCAGCGTTAGGGGACTAGCGGTTGGCACAGATACGCAGTATTTT
TRBV7-9,TRBJ2-2,NA,TRBD1,CASSLRTGLNTGELFF,TGTGCCAGCAGCTTAAGGACAGGCCTCAACACCGGGGAGCTGTTTTTT
TRBV5-1,TRBJ2-7,NA,NA,CASSLLVGTYEQYF,TGCGCCAGCAGCTTGCTAGTCGGCACCTACGAGCAGTACTTC
TRBV10-2,TRBJ2-1,NA,TRBD2,CASSELSGRAYNEQFF,TGCGCCAGCAGTGAGCTAAGCGGGAGGGCCTACAATGAGCAGTTCTTC
TRBV11-2,TRBJ2-1,NA,TRBD2,CASSLLAGSYNEQFF,TGTGCCAGCAGCTTACTAGCGGGCTCCTACAATGAGCAGTTCTTC
TRBV19,TRBJ2-2,NA,TRBD2,CASSILAGGATGELFF,TGTGCCAGTAGTATTCTGGCGGGAGGGGCCACCGGGGAGCTGTTTTTT
TRBV5-8,TRBJ2-7,NA,NA,CASSLGGRKQYF,TGTGCCAGCAGCTTGGGGGGGAGGAAGCAGTACTTC
TRBV6-1,TRBJ1-2,NA,NA,CASSEAGDLRTF,TGTGCCAGCAGTGAAGCAGGGGACCTACGTACCTTC
TRBV27,TRBJ1-2,NA,TRBD1,CASTSTRGGYGYTF,TGTGCCAGCACCTCGACCAGGGGGGGTTATGGCTACACCTTC
TRBV25-1,TRBJ2-1,NA,NA,CASSDLHSLFF,TGTGCCAGCAGTGACCTCCATTCCCTGTTCTTC
TRBV30,TRBJ1-5,few,TRBD1,CAWDRGNQPQHF,TGTGCCTGGGACAGGGGCAATCAGCCCCAGCATTTT
TRBV18,TRBJ2-1,NA,TRBD2,CASSKTSGNEQFF,TGTGCCAGCTCAAAGACTAGCGGGAATGAGCAGTTCTTC
TRBV4-2,TRBJ2-3,NA,NA,CASSQVEDQRLNTQYF,TGTGCCAGCAGCCAAGTAGAGGACCAACGATTAAATACGCAGTATTTT
TRBV7-2,TRBJ2-4,NA,NA,CASSLVAVLAKNIQYF,TGTGCCAGCAGCTTAGTTGCAGTACTAGCCAAAAACATTCAGTACTTC
TRBV30,TRBJ2-7,NA,NA,CAWSGPGAYEQYF,TGTGCCTGGAGTGGTCCAGGTGCCTACGAGCAGTACTTC
TRBV10-3,TRBJ2-1,NA,NA,CAISEKYNEQFF,TGTGCCATCAGTGAAAAGTACAATGAGCAGTTCTTC
TRBV4-1,TRBJ2-1,NA,TRBD2,CASSQESGGRHNEQFF,TGCGCCAGCAGCCAAGAGTCGGGCGGGAGACACAATGAGCAGTTCTTC
TRBV7-7,TRBJ2-3,NA,NA,CASSSAPTERDTQYF,TGTGCTAGCAGCTCCGCGCCGACAGAAAGAGATACGCAGTATTTT
TRBV29-1,TRBJ2-7,NA,NA,CSVESYTDYEQYF,TGCAGCGTTGAATCGTACACCGACTACGAGCAGTACTTC
TRBV2,TRBJ2-3,NA,TRBD1,CASSEGTGRTDTQYF,TGTGCCAGCAGTGAGGGGACAGGGCGAACAGATACGCAGTATTTT
TRBV11-2,TRBJ2-7,NA,NA,CASSSRLGSYEQYF,TGTGCCAGCAGCTCCCGACTGGGCTCCTACGAGCAGTACTTC
TRBV28,TRBJ2-7,NA,TRBD2,CASSKFRGVFSYEQYF,TGTGCCAGCAGCAAGTTCCGGGGGGTCTTCTCCTACGAGCAGTACTTC
TRBV5-1,TRBJ2-1,NA,TRBD2,CASSLASGTENEQFF,TGCGCCAGCAGCTTGGCGAGCGGGACGGAAAATGAGCAGTTCTTC
TRBV6-6,TRBJ1-3,once,NA,CASSSGLPGNTIYF,TGTGCCAGCAGCTCAGGGTTGCCTGGAAACACCATATATTTT
TRBV6-1,TRBJ2-5,once,TRBD2,CASSEPGGTQYF,TGTGCCAGCAGTGAACCGGGAGGGACCCAGTACTTC
TRBV7-8,TRBJ2-7,NA,NA,CASSLTTRTYEQYF,TGTGCCAGCAGCTTAACAACTAGGACCTACGAGCAGTACTTC
TRBV4-2,TRBJ1-5,NA,NA,CASSQEGGGLSNQPQHF,TGTGCCAGCAGCCAAGAGGGGGGGGGCCTGAGCAATCAGCCCCAGCATTTT
TRBV6-1,TRBJ2-7,NA,NA,CASSEAASMTYEQYF,TGTGCCAGCAGTGAAGCGGCTAGTATGACCTACGAGCAGTACTTC
TRBV5-4,TRBJ2-3,NA,NA,CASSLEGPSWGFTDTQYF,TGTGCCAGCAGCTTGGAGGGCCCGAGCTGGGGCTTCACAGATACGCAGTATTTT
TRBV5-1,TRBJ1-1,NA,NA,CASSLVSGNTEAFF,TGCGCCAGCAGCTTGGTCTCGGGTAACACTGAAGCTTTCTTT
TRBV5-1,TRBJ1-3,NA,TRBD1,CASRRTGGNTIYF,TGCGCCAGCAGACGGACAGGTGGAAACACCATATATTTT
TRBV28,TRBJ2-7,NA,NA,CASSLAGDLYEQYF,TGTGCCAGCAGTTTAGCAGGGGACCTCTACGAGCAGTACTTC
TRBV6-5,TRBJ2-1,NA,TRBD2,CASSYSTSGRIYEQFF,TGTGCCAGCAGTTACTCGACTAGCGGGAGGATCTATGAGCAGTTCTTC
TRBV7-2,TRBJ1-2,NA,NA,CASSPDRDYGYTF,TGTGCCAGCAGCCCGGACAGAGACTATGGCTACACCTTC
TRBV15,TRBJ2-7,NA,TRBD2,CATSRALAGGYEQYF,TGTGCCACCAGCAGAGCTCTAGCGGGAGGTTACGAGCAGTACTTC